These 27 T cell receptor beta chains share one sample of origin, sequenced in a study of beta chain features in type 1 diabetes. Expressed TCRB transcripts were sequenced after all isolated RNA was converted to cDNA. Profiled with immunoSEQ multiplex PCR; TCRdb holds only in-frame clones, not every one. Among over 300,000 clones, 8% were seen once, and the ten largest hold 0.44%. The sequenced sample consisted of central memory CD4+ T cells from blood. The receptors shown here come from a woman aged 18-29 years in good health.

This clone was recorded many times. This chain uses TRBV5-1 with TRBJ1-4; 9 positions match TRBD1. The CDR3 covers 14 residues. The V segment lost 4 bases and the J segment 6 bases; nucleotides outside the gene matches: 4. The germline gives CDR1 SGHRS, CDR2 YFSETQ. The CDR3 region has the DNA TGCGCCAGCAGCCGACAGGGGGGTGATGAAAAACTGTTTTTT. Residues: CASSRQGGDEKLFF. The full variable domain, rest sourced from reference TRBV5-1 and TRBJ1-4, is KAGVTQTPRYLIKTRGQQVTLSCSPISGHRSVSWYQQTPGQGLQFLFEYFSETQRNKGNFPGRFSGRQFSNSRSEMNVSTLELGDSALYLCASSRQGGDEKLFFGSGTQLSVL.

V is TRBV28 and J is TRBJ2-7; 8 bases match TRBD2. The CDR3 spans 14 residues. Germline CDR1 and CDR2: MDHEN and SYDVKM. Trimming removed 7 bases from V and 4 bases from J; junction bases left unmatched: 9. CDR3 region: CASTPLADLYEQYF. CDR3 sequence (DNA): TGTGCCAGCACCCCACTAGCGGACCTTTACGAGCAGTACTTC.

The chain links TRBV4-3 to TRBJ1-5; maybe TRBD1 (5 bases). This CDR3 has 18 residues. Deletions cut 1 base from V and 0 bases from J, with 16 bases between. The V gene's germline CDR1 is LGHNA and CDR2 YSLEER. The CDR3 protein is CASSQGWVGANSNQPQHF. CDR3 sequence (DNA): TGCGCCAGCAGCCAAGGCTGGGTAGGGGCAAATAGCAATCAGCCCCAGCATTTT.

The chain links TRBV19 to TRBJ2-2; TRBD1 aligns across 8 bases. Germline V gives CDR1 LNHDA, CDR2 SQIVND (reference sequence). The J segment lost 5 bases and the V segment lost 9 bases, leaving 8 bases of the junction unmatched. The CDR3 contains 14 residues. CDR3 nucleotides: TGTGCCAGATCCCCGGACAGGGCGACCGGGGAGCTGTTTTTT. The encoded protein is CARSPDRATGELFF.

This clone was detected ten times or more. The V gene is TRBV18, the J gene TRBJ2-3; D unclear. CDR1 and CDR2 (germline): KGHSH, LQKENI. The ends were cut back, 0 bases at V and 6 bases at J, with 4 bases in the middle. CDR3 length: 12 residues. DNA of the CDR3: TGTGCCAGCTCACCACCGAGTGATACGCAGTATTTT. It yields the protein CASSPPSDTQYF.

The CDR3 region has the DNA TGTGCCAGTAGTAGGGTAGCGGGAGATTATGGTGAGCAGTTCTTC. Protein: CASSRVAGDYGEQFF. The chain employs TRBV19 and TRBJ2-1; 9 bases map to TRBD2. This CDR3 spans 15 amino acids. Germline V gene data show CDR1 as LNHDA and CDR2 as SQIVND (reference sequence). Trimming at V came to 4 bases and at J to 9 bases, leaving 10 bases not matched to a gene. The full variable domain, rest sourced from reference TRBV19 and TRBJ2-1, is DGGITQSPKYLFRKEGQNVTLSCEQNLNHDAMYWYRQDPGQGLRLIYYSQIVNDFQKGDIAEGYSVSREKKESFPLTVTSAQKNPTAFYLCASSRVAGDYGEQFFGPGTRLTVL.

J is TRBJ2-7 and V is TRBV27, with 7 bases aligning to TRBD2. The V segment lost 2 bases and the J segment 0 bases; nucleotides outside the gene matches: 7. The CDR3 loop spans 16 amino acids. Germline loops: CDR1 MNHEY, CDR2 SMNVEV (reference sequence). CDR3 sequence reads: CASSLLTSATSYEQYF. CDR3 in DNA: TGTGCCAGCAGTTTACTTACTAGCGCCACCTCCTACGAGCAGTACTTC.

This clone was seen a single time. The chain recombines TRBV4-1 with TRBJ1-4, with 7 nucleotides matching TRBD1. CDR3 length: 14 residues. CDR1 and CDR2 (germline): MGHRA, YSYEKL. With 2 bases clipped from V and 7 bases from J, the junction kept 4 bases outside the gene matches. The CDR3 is CASSQTGDREKLFF. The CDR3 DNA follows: TGCGCCAGCAGCCAAACAGGGGATCGTGAAAAACTGTTTTTT.

The chain's CDR3 is CASSGKRGYNEQFF. In nucleotides, the CDR3 is TGTGCCAGCAGTGGGAAGCGGGGATACAATGAGCAGTTCTTC. This chain joins TRBV27 and TRBJ2-1; 7 nucleotides line up with TRBD2. Unmatched junction bases numbered 5, after V lost 5 bases and J lost 4 bases. In germline, CDR1 is MNHEY, CDR2 SMNVEV (reference sequence). The CDR3 extends over 14 amino acids.

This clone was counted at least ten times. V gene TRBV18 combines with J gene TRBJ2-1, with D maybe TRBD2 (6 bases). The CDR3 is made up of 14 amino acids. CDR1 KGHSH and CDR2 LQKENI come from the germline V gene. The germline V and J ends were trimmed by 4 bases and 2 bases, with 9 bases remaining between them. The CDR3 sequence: CASSRGEPYNEQFF. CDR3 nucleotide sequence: TGTGCCAGCTCACGCGGGGAGCCCTACAATGAGCAGTTCTTC.

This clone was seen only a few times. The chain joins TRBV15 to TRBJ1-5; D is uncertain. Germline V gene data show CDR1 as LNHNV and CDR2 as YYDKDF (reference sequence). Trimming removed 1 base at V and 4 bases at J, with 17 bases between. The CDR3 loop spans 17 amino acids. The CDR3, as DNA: TGTGCCACCAGCAGAGCGGGAGAGGGAACAAGAAATCAGCCCCAGCATTTT. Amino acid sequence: CATSRAGEGTRNQPQHF.

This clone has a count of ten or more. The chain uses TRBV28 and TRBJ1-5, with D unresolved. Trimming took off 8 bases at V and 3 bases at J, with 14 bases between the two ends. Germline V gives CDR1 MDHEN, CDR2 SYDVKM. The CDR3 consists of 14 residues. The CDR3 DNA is TGTGCCAGCTGCTCCGGCGGGAACAATCAGCCCCAGCATTTT. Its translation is CASCSGGNNQPQHF.

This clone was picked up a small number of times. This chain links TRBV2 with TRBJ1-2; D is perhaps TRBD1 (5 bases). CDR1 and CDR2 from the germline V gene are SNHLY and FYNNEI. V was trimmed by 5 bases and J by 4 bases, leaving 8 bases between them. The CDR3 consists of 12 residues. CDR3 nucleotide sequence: TGTGCCAGCAGTTCTCAGGGCTATGGCTACACCTTC. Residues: CASSSQGYGYTF.

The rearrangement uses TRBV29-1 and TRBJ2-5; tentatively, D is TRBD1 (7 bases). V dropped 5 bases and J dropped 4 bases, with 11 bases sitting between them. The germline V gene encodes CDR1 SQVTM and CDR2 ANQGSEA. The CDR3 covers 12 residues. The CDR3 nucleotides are TGCAGCGTTAGGCAGGGGGGAGAGACCCAGTACTTC. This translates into CSVRQGGETQYF. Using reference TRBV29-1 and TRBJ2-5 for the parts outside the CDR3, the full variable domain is SAVISQKPSRDICQRGTSLTIQCQVDSQVTMMFWYRQQPGQSLTLIATANQGSEATYESGFVIDKFPISRPNLTFSTLTVSNMSPEDSSIYLCSVRQGGETQYFGPGTRLLVL.

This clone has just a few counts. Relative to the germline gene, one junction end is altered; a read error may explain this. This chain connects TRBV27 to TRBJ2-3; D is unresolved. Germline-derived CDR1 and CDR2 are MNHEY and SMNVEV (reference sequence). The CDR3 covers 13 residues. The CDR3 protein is CASSERATHTQYF. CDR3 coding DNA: TGTGCCAGCAGTGAACGTGCCACACATACGCAGTATTTT.

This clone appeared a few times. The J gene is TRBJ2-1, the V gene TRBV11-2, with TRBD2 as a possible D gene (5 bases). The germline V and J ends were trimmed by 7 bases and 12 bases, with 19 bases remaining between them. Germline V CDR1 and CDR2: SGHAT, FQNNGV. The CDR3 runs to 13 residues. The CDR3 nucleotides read TGTGCCAGCACCCACCCCTCCGGGCTAGCGCAGTTCTTC. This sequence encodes CASTHPSGLAQFF. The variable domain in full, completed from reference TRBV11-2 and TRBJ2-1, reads EAGVAQSPRYKIIEKRQSVAFWCNPISGHATLYWYQQILGQGPKLLIQFQNNGVVDDSQLPKDRFSAERLKGVDSTLKIQPAKLEDSAVYLCASTHPSGLAQFFGPGTRLTVL.

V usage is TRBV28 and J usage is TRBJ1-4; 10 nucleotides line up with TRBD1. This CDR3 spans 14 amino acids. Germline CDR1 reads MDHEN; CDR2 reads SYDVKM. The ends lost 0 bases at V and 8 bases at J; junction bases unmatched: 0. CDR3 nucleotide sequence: TGTGCCAGCAGTTTATGGGACAGGGGGGAAAAACTGTTTTTT. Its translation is CASSLWDRGEKLFF. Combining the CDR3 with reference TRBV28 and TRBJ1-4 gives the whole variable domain DVKVTQSSRYLVKRTGEKVFLECVQDMDHENMFWYRQDPGLGLRLIYFSYDVKMKEKGDIPEGYSVSREKKERFSLILESASTNQTSMYLCASSLWDRGEKLFFGSGTQLSVL.

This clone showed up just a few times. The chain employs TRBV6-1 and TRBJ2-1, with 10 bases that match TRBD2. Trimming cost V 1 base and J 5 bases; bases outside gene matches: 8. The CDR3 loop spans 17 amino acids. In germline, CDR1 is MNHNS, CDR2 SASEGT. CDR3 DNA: TGTGCCAGCAGTGAAGGTTTAGGACTAGCGGATAACAATGAGCAGTTCTTC. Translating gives CASSEGLGLADNNEQFF.

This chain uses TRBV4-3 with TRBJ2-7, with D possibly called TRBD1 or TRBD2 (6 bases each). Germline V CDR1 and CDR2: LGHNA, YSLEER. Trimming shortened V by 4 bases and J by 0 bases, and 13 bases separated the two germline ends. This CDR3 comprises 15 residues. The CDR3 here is CASSRDTGDSYEQYF. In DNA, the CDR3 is TGCGCCAGCAGCCGGGACACGGGGGACTCCTACGAGCAGTACTTC.

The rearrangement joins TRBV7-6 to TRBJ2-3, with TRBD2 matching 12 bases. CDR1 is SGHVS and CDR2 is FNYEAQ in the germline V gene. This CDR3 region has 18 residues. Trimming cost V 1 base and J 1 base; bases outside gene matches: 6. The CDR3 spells CASSLGLAGGPRTDTQYF. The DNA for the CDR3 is TGTGCCAGCAGCTTAGGGCTAGCGGGAGGGCCCCGCACAGATACGCAGTATTTT.

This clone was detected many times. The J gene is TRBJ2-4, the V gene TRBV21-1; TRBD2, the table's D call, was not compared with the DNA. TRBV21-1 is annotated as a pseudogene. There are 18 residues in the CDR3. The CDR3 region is CASRYKKSVTLAKNIQYF. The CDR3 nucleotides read TGTGCCAGCCGGTATAAAAAGAGCGTCACACTAGCCAAAAACATTCAGTACTTC.

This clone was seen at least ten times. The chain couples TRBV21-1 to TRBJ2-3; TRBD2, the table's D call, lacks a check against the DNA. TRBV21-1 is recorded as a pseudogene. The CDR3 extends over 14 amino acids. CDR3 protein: CASSKFPGADTQYF. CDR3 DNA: TGTGCCAGCAGCAAATTCCCGGGGGCAGATACGCAGTATTTT.

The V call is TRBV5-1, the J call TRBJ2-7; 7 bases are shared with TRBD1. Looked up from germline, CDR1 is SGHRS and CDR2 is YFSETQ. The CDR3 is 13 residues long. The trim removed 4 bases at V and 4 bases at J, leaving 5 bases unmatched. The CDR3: CASSLDREYEQYF. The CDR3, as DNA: TGCGCCAGCAGCCTCGACAGGGAATACGAGCAGTACTTC.

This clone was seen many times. CDR3 DNA sequence: TGTGCCGTACGGACAAACCAAGAGACCCAGTACTTC. It translates to CAVRTNQETQYF. The V and J genes are TRBV10-3 and TRBJ2-5; TRBD1 is a possible D gene (5 bases). V lost 11 bases to trimming and J lost 0 bases, with 10 bases between them. The CDR3 covers 12 residues. Looked up from germline, CDR1 is ENHRY and CDR2 is SYGVKD.

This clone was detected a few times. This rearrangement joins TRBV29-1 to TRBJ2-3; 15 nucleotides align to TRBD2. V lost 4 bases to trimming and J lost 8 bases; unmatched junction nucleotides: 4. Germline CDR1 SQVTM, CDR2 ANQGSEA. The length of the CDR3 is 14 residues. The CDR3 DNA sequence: TGCAGCGTTGCAGGACTAGCGGGAGGGGGTACGCAGTATTTT. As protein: CSVAGLAGGGTQYF.

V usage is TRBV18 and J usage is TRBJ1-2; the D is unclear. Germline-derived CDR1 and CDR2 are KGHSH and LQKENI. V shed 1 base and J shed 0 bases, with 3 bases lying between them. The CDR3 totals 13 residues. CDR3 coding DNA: TGTGCCAGCTCACCACGGACTAACTATGGCTACACCTTC. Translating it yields CASSPRTNYGYTF.

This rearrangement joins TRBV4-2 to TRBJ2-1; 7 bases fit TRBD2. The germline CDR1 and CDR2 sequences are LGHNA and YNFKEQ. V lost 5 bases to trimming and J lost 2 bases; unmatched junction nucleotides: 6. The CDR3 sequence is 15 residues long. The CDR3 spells CASSMRERPYNEQFF. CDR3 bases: TGTGCCAGCAGCATGCGGGAGCGACCCTACAATGAGCAGTTCTTC.